This entry concerns a single T cell receptor (beta chain). Its antigen is not identified. Between the trimmed V and J ends, which lost 4 bases and 3 bases, there was a span of 15 bases. The CDR3 loop spans 15 amino acids. Germline assignment: CDR1 SEHNR and CDR2 FQNEAQ (reference sequence). These data originate in a study of T cells after yellow fever vaccination. Overall study results and limits: Researchers cautioned that FACS-sorted repertoires could harbor abundant clonotypes contaminating from the bulk population. Boosting was followed by the reappearance of most primary-vaccination clones (around 96% CD4, around 86% CD8).

TCR cDNA, made by 5'RACE template switching, carried an added universal primer site and UMIs. MiXCR, applied by TCRdb to the 5' RACE reads, yields one record per CDR3 protein. The sample records 230,000 or so distinct CDR3 sequences, about 3.7% being singletons. This TCR was sampled from a man aged 18 to 35 who received the YFV17D yellow fever vaccine. The V and J genes are TRBV7-9 and TRBJ1-2, with D uncertain. The sequencing here drew on PBMCs, taken 15 days after the yellow fever booster vaccination. CDR3 amino acids: CASSSSSRDYYGYTF. CDR3 coding DNA: TGTGCCAGCAGCTCCTCAAGCCGGGATTACTATGGCTACACCTTC.